Reported below is one T cell receptor beta chain. Its antigen is as yet unknown. This record comes from a study of vaccination effects on CD4 cells after COVID-19. Study conclusions and caveats: Convalescent patients were scarce, and early post-infection timepoints were absent.

The repertoire was sequenced with immunoSEQ multiplex PCR; TCRdb's copy has only in-frame clones and lacks some. The sample has under 25,000 clones, roughly 69% seen once. In the ViraFEST assay, antigen-specific CD4+ clonotypes were identified by expansion after peptide-pool stimulation. A roughly 10-day culture period preceded the isolation of CD4+ T cells. This individual tested PCR-positive for SARS-CoV-2 infection between March and December 2020. The culture medium for two million PBMC per well included about 9 IU/ml IL-2 and 9 to 10 ug/ml peptides. Replacing half the medium with IL-2 medium was done on days 3 and 7. CDR1 and CDR2 from the germline V gene are LGHDT and YNNKEL (reference sequence). The CDR3 totals 13 residues. V dropped 5 bases and J dropped 2 bases, with 8 bases sitting between them.

The starting material was CD4+ T cells from PBMCs cultured with a peptide pool, obtained before COVID-19 vaccination. This clonotype was obtained from a human donor who had a prior SARS-CoV-2 infection. The chain is built from TRBV3-1 (or the pseudogene TRBV3-2) and TRBJ2-3; D unresolved. CDR3 amino acids: CASSSWATDTQYF. DNA for the CDR3: TGTGCCAGCAGCTCGTGGGCCACAGATACGCAGTATTTT.